This T cell receptor (beta chain) was found in a study of beta chain features in type 1 diabetes (dated by TCRdb to 2017 to 2018). Looking at the study overall: Mean age, gender distribution, total cell number and subset yield were not different between patients and healthy donors. Regulatory and stem cell-like memory subsets were obtained from only 8 patients and roughly eight healthy donors, while naive and central memory subsets were obtained from all 30 or so donors. A total of some 110 million sorted cells were examined across all samples, and the number of cells per subset was strongly correlated with RNA yield. In the study, recently diagnosed type 1 diabetes patients and matched healthy donors were compared on the TCRB repertoires of their sorted circulating CD4+ T cell subsets. Findings and caveats that apply to the study as a whole: Patients with type 1 diabetes made fewer insertions and deleted more nucleotides at VDJ recombination sites, implying thymic rearrangement abnormalities. Naive, central memory and regulatory TCRB repertoires appeared to be more alike among patients than among healthy donors. Only small numbers of individuals were included in the HLA sub-analyses, which left unresolved whether HLA type had any influence on TCRB rearrangement. PCR may preferentially amplify shorter templates, but because patient and control samples were amplified and corrected together, any resulting skew would affect both groups equally. A moderate but significant shortening of TCRB CDR3 length was observed in type 1 diabetes patients in all four CD4+ subsets. Because cDNA was sequenced instead of genomic DNA, highly expressing activated cells could be over-represented, though the groups showed no difference in activation or CD3 levels.

All of the isolated RNA was reverse transcribed with the High Capacity cDNA Reverse Transcription Kit, so expressed TCRB transcripts were sequenced. Naive, central memory and regulatory T cell samples underwent deep immunoSEQ sequencing, averaging about 3.57 million total reads per sample. After sorted cells were lysed in RLT buffer, RNA was extracted with DNase-treated RNeasy Micro or Mini kits, with the choice depending on cell number. Each cell subset was processed on its own to prevent cross-contamination, while patient and healthy donor samples were processed together. The immunoSEQ multiplex PCR was used to amplify TCRB sequences from cDNA, generating 87-bp fragments that spanned the CDR3 region. Amplicons were sequenced on the Illumina HiSeq platform. As for the original processing: PCR bias was computationally corrected using synthetic template baselines, reads within Hamming distance 2 were collapsed, and singletons that could not be merged were discarded. Reads were aligned against IMGT so that V, D and J genes, CDR3 length and insertions or deletions at six rearrangement sites could be assigned. Within each subset, clonotype counts were normalized to the number of sorted cells before true diversity and Gini coefficients were calculated with the tcR R package. The overlap coefficient, calculated on TCRB nucleotide sequences, was used to measure repertoire sharing. In its TCRdb copy, this immuneACCESS table keeps in-frame sequences only and misses some clones. Where compared with another copy, unresolved V genes explain less than half of these, and the others have no known cause. The V and J calls and clone size were taken over from that table, and D and trimming were inferred from the DNA. This sample gives a few hundred thousand clones in total; 9.6% of them show up just once. The ten largest clones represent approximately 0.55% of the sample.

Remarks on this clone: Its recognized antigen is unknown. Nothing much larger sits one base from this clone, and base qualities are not available.

A single peripheral blood draw of approximately 110 mL on average was collected from each donor into heparinised tubes. Using a panel that included CD45RO, CCR7, CD25, CD127, CD95 and CD27, naive, central memory, regulatory and stem cell-like memory CD4+ T cells were sorted on a BD FACSAria II. Purity was above 95% for every sorted population. PBMCs were isolated immediately by Lymphoprep density gradient centrifugation and stained directly without culture. So that batch effects would be minimized, each experiment stained and sorted samples in pairs, pairing one healthy donor with one patient. Trimming costs V 7 bases and J 5 bases, and their ends lie 14 bases apart. The germline V gene encodes CDR1 MNHNS and CDR2 SASEGT. There are 13 amino acids in the CDR3, from cysteine to phenylalanine inclusive. Left in the record is the CDR3 DNA by itself, 39 bases read in frame from the first base.

This chain is built from TRBV6-1 and TRBJ1-2, and TRBD1 may be the D gene, going by 5 matching bases. Sample: central memory CD4+ T cells from blood. The origin of this receptor is a man younger than 45 with type 1 diabetes. The CDR3 protein is CASTQADSYGYTF. The DNA sequence reads TGTGCCAGCACCCAAGCCGACAGTTATGGCTACACCTTC.